A selection of T cell receptor beta chains follows, all from one sample in a study of blood T cell repertoires in COVID-19. Assay: immunoSEQ multiplex PCR; the TCRdb copy retains only in-frame clones and omits some. The table includes 170,000 or so clones, around 79% detected once. The material sequenced was peripheral blood. Receptors originate from a woman in her 70s with acute or convalescent COVID-19. The CDR3 runs from the conserved cysteine through the conserved F or W. The order of the fields is CDR3 protein, CDR3 DNA, D gene, V gene, J gene, CDR3 length, clone size. The D gene is left open where the match is weak. For some rows the clone size is stated as once, few or many, or as a class when expanded; others skip it.

CDR3: CASSETGTDTDTQYF
DNA: TGCGCCAGCAGCGAAACCGGGACAGACACAGATACGCAGTATTTT
D: TRBD1
V: TRBV5-1
J: TRBJ2-3
length: 15
size: -

CDR3: CASEGRFFDTIYF
DNA: TGTGCCAGTGAGGGGAGGTTCTTCGACACCATATATTTT
D: -
V: TRBV19
J: TRBJ1-3
length: 13
size: -

CDR3: CASRAYSNTGELFF
DNA: TGTGCCAGTAGAGCCTACTCGAACACCGGGGAGCTGTTTTTT
D: -
V: TRBV19
J: TRBJ2-2
length: 14
size: -

CDR3: CSVGTGVDGYTF
DNA: TGCAGCGTTGGGACAGGGGTGGATGGCTACACCTTC
D: TRBD1
V: TRBV29-1
J: TRBJ1-2
length: 12
size: -

CDR3: CASSHRDTRQPQHF
DNA: TGTGCCAGCAGCCACCGGGACACACGTCAGCCCCAGCATTTT
D: -
V: TRBV2
J: TRBJ1-5
length: 14
size: -

CDR3: CASSWTANTGELFF
DNA: TGTGCCAGCAGCTGGACAGCGAACACCGGGGAGCTGTTTTTT
D: -
V: TRBV3-1/TRBV3-2
J: TRBJ2-2
length: 14
size: -

CDR3: CASSPNDGELFF
DNA: TGTGCCAGCAGCCCTAACGACGGGGAGCTGTTTTTT
D: -
V: TRBV9
J: TRBJ2-2
length: 12
size: -

CDR3: CASSSSISGSAQGEQYF
DNA: TGTGCCAGCAGCTCCTCGATTTCGGGCTCCGCACAGGGGGAGCAGTACTTC
D: TRBD1
V: TRBV7-2
J: TRBJ2-7
length: 17
size: -

CDR3: CASSFDRGRFTGTEAFF
DNA: TGTGCCAGCAGTTTCGACAGGGGGCGTTTTACCGGCACTGAAGCTTTCTTT
D: TRBD1
V: TRBV27
J: TRBJ1-1
length: 17
size: once

CDR3: CASSLVAAAPGNTIYF
DNA: TGTGCCAGCAGCTTAGTAGCGGCAGCTCCTGGAAACACCATATATTTT
D: -
V: TRBV11-2
J: TRBJ1-3
length: 16
size: -

CDR3: CASSLGVTYEQYF
DNA: TGTGCCAGCAGCTTAGGAGTAACCTACGAGCAGTACTTC
D: -
V: TRBV7-8
J: TRBJ2-7
length: 13
size: -

CDR3: CASSMFGDGRGGTDTQYF
DNA: TGTGCCAGTAGTATGTTCGGAGACGGGCGGGGGGGCACAGATACGCAGTATTTT
D: TRBD2
V: TRBV19
J: TRBJ2-3
length: 18
size: -

CDR3: CASSPEAGTDVKNIQYF
DNA: TGCGCCAGCAGTCCGGAAGCCGGGACAGATGTCAAAAACATTCAGTACTTC
D: TRBD1
V: TRBV23-1
J: TRBJ2-4
length: 17
size: few

CDR3: CASSQDTAGGTYNEQFF
DNA: TGTGCCAGCAGCCAAGATACAGCGGGAGGAACTTACAATGAGCAGTTCTTC
D: TRBD2
V: TRBV4-2
J: TRBJ2-1
length: 17
size: -

CDR3: CASSLKPLAGIYEQYF
DNA: TGTGCCAGTAGTCTTAAGCCACTAGCGGGAATCTACGAGCAGTACTTC
D: TRBD2
V: TRBV19
J: TRBJ2-7
length: 16
size: -

CDR3: CASSQDLVQPQHF
DNA: TGTGCCAGCAGCCAAGACTTAGTTCAGCCCCAGCATTTT
D: -
V: TRBV3-1/TRBV3-2
J: TRBJ1-5
length: 13
size: -

CDR3: CASSQDSRRNTIYF
DNA: TGTGCCAGCAGCCAAGATTCTCGTAGAAACACCATATATTTT
D: -
V: TRBV4-2
J: TRBJ1-3
length: 14
size: -

CDR3: CASSQGRRENYGYTF
DNA: TGTGCCAGCAGCCAAGGTAGAAGGGAGAACTATGGCTACACCTTC
D: -
V: TRBV3-1/TRBV3-2
J: TRBJ1-2
length: 15
size: once

CDR3: CASSPGTGLEEKLFF
DNA: TGTGCCAGCAGCCCGGGGACAGGGCTAGAAGAAAAACTGTTTTTT
D: TRBD1
V: TRBV7-8
J: TRBJ1-4
length: 15
size: once

CDR3: CASREDRVENSPLHF
DNA: TGTGCCAGCAGAGAAGACAGGGTGGAAAATTCACCCCTCCACTTT
D: TRBD1
V: TRBV27
J: TRBJ1-6
length: 15
size: -

CDR3: CASSERWLGFGTEAFF
DNA: TGTGCCAGCAGTGAAAGGTGGTTGGGCTTTGGCACTGAAGCTTTCTTT
D: -
V: TRBV6-1
J: TRBJ1-1
length: 16
size: -

CDR3: CASSLFSYEQYF
DNA: TGTGCCAGCAGCTTGTTTAGCTACGAGCAGTACTTC
D: -
V: TRBV5-4
J: TRBJ2-7
length: 12
size: few

CDR3: CASSALAGADLKNIQYF
DNA: TGTGCCAGTAGTGCGTTAGCGGGAGCGGACCTTAAAAACATTCAGTACTTC
D: TRBD2
V: TRBV19
J: TRBJ2-4
length: 17
size: -

CDR3: CASSPGLAVLYEQYF
DNA: TGTGCCAGCAGTCCCGGACTAGCGGTCCTCTACGAGCAGTACTTC
D: TRBD2
V: TRBV6-5
J: TRBJ2-7
length: 15
size: -

CDR3: CASSYGPTKGNGYTF
DNA: TGTGCCAGCAGTTACGGCCCGACAAAGGGGAATGGCTACACCTTC
D: -
V: TRBV6-5
J: TRBJ1-2
length: 15
size: -

CDR3: CASSQEGLAALTNTGELFF
DNA: TGTGCCAGCAGCCAGGAGGGACTAGCGGCTCTTACGAACACCGGGGAGCTGTTTTTT
D: TRBD2
V: TRBV3-1/TRBV3-2
J: TRBJ2-2
length: 19
size: -

CDR3: CASSRASGRGGTQYF
DNA: TGTGCCAGCAGCCGGGCTAGCGGGAGAGGAGGGACCCAGTACTTC
D: TRBD2
V: TRBV9
J: TRBJ2-5
length: 15
size: -

CDR3: CASSQVRGSYNEQFF
DNA: TGTGCCAGCAGCCAAGTACGCGGTTCCTACAATGAGCAGTTCTTC
D: -
V: TRBV3-1/TRBV3-2
J: TRBJ2-1
length: 15
size: -

CDR3: CASSPPNRVDTEAFF
DNA: TGTGCCAGCAGCCCTCCGAACAGGGTCGATACTGAAGCTTTCTTT
D: -
V: TRBV7-9
J: TRBJ1-1
length: 15
size: few

CDR3: CASSLGTSGYNEQFF
DNA: TGTGCCAGCAGCTTAGGGACTAGCGGATACAATGAGCAGTTCTTC
D: TRBD2
V: TRBV7-6
J: TRBJ2-1
length: 15
size: few

CDR3: CASSHEPYEQYF
DNA: TGTGCCAGCAGCCACGAGCCCTACGAGCAGTACTTC
D: -
V: TRBV6-5
J: TRBJ2-7
length: 12
size: -

CDR3: CASSLGSGSLYEQYF
DNA: TGTGCCAGCAGTTTGGGTAGCGGGAGCCTCTACGAGCAGTACTTC
D: TRBD2
V: TRBV27
J: TRBJ2-7
length: 15
size: -

CDR3: CASSSGGIGNEQFF
DNA: TGTGCCAGCAGCTCTGGAGGGATCGGCAATGAGCAGTTCTTC
D: -
V: TRBV5-4
J: TRBJ2-1
length: 14
size: once

CDR3: CATSDFPSGEGITDTQYF
DNA: TGTGCCACCAGTGATTTCCCTAGCGGCGAGGGAATCACAGATACGCAGTATTTT
D: TRBD2
V: TRBV24-1
J: TRBJ2-3
length: 18
size: -

CDR3: CAISESMADQETQYF
DNA: TGTGCCATCAGTGAGTCGATGGCCGACCAAGAGACCCAGTACTTC
D: -
V: TRBV10-3
J: TRBJ2-5
length: 15
size: -

CDR3: CASGKGLTDTQYF
DNA: TGTGCCAGCGGTAAGGGGCTCACAGATACGCAGTATTTT
D: -
V: TRBV6-5
J: TRBJ2-3
length: 13
size: -

CDR3: CAWSHPRRTVDTEAFF
DNA: TGTGCCTGGAGTCACCCCCGACGGACTGTGGACACTGAAGCTTTCTTT
D: -
V: TRBV30
J: TRBJ1-1
length: 16
size: -

CDR3: CASSLTSTEAFF
DNA: TGTGCCAGCAGCTTGACAAGCACTGAAGCTTTCTTT
D: -
V: TRBV7-9
J: TRBJ1-1
length: 12
size: -

CDR3: CASSPRGVREQYF
DNA: TGTGCCAGCAGTCCCAGGGGTGTGCGCGAGCAGTACTTC
D: -
V: TRBV12-3/TRBV12-4
J: TRBJ2-7
length: 13
size: -

CDR3: CASSYTIGTGDGYTF
DNA: TGTGCCAGCAGTTACACTATAGGGACAGGGGATGGCTACACCTTC
D: TRBD1
V: TRBV6-5
J: TRBJ1-2
length: 15
size: -

CDR3: CASSSHLAGVATGELFF
DNA: TGCGCCAGCAGCTCACACCTAGCGGGAGTTGCCACCGGGGAGCTGTTTTTT
D: TRBD2
V: TRBV5-1
J: TRBJ2-2
length: 17
size: -

CDR3: CASSPNRDETQYF
DNA: TGTGCCAGCTCACCCAACAGGGACGAGACCCAGTACTTC
D: -
V: TRBV18
J: TRBJ2-5
length: 13
size: -

CDR3: CASSESGSRYEQYF
DNA: TGTGCCAGCAGTGAGAGCGGGAGTAGGTACGAGCAGTACTTC
D: TRBD2
V: TRBV2
J: TRBJ2-7
length: 14
size: -

CDR3: CASSLSNNQPQHF
DNA: TGTGCCAGCAGCTTAAGCAACAATCAGCCCCAGCATTTT
D: -
V: TRBV7-6
J: TRBJ1-5
length: 13
size: -

CDR3: CASSFVYDEQFF
DNA: TGTGCCAGCAGCTTTGTTTATGATGAGCAGTTCTTC
D: -
V: TRBV7-9
J: TRBJ2-1
length: 12
size: few

CDR3: CASSDSGRWEETQYF
DNA: TGTGCCAGCAGTGATAGCGGGAGATGGGAAGAGACCCAGTACTTC
D: TRBD2
V: TRBV6-1
J: TRBJ2-5
length: 15
size: few

CDR3: CASTQTAGVGQPQHF
DNA: TGTGCCAGCACCCAAACCGCAGGGGTCGGTCAGCCCCAGCATTTT
D: -
V: TRBV7-6
J: TRBJ1-5
length: 15
size: -

CDR3: CASSYRLGDTGELFF
DNA: TGTGCCAGCAGCTATAGACTGGGTGACACCGGGGAGCTGTTTTTT
D: -
V: TRBV7-9
J: TRBJ2-2
length: 15
size: -

CDR3: CASRPMTGYTEAFF
DNA: TGTGCCAGCAGACCGATGACAGGGTACACTGAAGCTTTCTTT
D: TRBD1
V: TRBV13
J: TRBJ1-1
length: 14
size: -

CDR3: CASRAGQPYGYTF
DNA: TGTGCCAGCAGGGCAGGGCAGCCCTATGGCTACACCTTC
D: -
V: TRBV6-5
J: TRBJ1-2
length: 13
size: -

CDR3: CASTLLGGAGYTEAFF
DNA: TGTGCCAGCACTCTACTAGGGGGGGCCGGGTACACTGAAGCTTTCTTT
D: -
V: TRBV28
J: TRBJ1-1
length: 16
size: -

CDR3: CAWSEVNSNQPQHF
DNA: TGTGCCTGGAGCGAGGTTAATAGCAATCAGCCCCAGCATTTT
D: -
V: TRBV30
J: TRBJ1-5
length: 14
size: -

CDR3: CASGPRQGAYEQYF
DNA: TGTGCCAGCGGCCCAAGACAGGGAGCCTACGAGCAGTACTTC
D: TRBD1
V: TRBV6-1
J: TRBJ2-7
length: 14
size: -